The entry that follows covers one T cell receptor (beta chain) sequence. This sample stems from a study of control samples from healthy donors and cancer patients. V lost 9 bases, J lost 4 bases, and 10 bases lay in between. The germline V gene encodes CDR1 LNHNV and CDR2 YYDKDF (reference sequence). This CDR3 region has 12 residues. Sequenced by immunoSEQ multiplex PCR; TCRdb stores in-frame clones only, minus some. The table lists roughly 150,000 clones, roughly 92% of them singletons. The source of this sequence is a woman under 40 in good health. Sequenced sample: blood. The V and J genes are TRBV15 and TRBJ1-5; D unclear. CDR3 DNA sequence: TGTGCCACGAGCCCGGTTAATCAGCCCCAGCATTTT. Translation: CATSPVNQPQHF.